The 13 T cell receptor beta chains in this list originate from one sample, sequenced in a study of T cell repertoires in cytomegalovirus infection (dated by TCRdb to between 2018 and 2020). This sample was sequenced with an Illumina HiSeq 1500. Using fastp trimming at Q25 and MiXCR clonotype assembly, TCRdb reanalyzed the public sequencing data and kept in-frame beta chains. Each entry is one CDR3 protein sequence, shown with its most common DNA and genes. Across this sample there are some 170,000 distinct CDR3 sequences, with roughly 17% seen only once. The ten top clones hold approximately 26% of the sample. The sample was CD8+ T cells from PBMCs. The origin of the receptors is a human donor in good health (CMV status not recorded). Some clones in this sample may be carry-over from other donors' samples.

In its sample, this clonotype was seen many times. The chain carries TRBV9 and TRBJ2-1, with D perhaps matching TRBD2 (7 bases). The CDR3 runs 15 residues. Germline lookup yields CDR1 SGDLS and CDR2 YYNGEE. The V gene lost 4 bases and the J gene lost 8 bases, with 19 bases spanning the gap. As DNA, the CDR3 is TGTGCCAGCAGCCCCTATGGGGGGGGCGACTATGAGCAGTTCTTC. Amino acids: CASSPYGGGDYEQFF.

The chain uses TRBV25-1 and TRBJ2-7; D uncertain. Germline V lookup: CDR1 MGHDK, CDR2 SYGVNS. V shed 5 bases and J shed 2 bases, with 13 bases lying between them. The CDR3 covers 14 residues. The CDR3 sequence is CASSQGIFTYEQYF. The CDR3 DNA reads TGTGCCAGCAGTCAAGGGATTTTTACCTACGAGCAGTACTTC.

In this sample, this clonotype turned up a few times. This rearrangement joins TRBV6-2 or TRBV6-3 to TRBJ2-3; 8 bases line up with TRBD2. The junction had 5 bases not matched to a gene; V was cut back by 0 bases and J by 0 bases. CDR1 MNHEY and CDR2 SVGEGT come from the germline V gene. The CDR3 spans 17 residues. The CDR3 sequence: CASSYSTSGPSTDTQYF. CDR3 sequence (DNA): TGTGCCAGCAGTTACTCCACTAGCGGACCTAGCACAGATACGCAGTATTTT.

This clonotype was seen a handful of times. The chain combines TRBV7-2 with TRBJ2-7; D perhaps matches TRBD1 (5 bases). The CDR3 totals 15 residues. Germline V gene sequence: CDR1 SGHTA, CDR2 FQGNSA. The V and J ends lost 2 bases and 2 bases respectively, with 13 bases between them. In DNA, the CDR3 is TGTGCCAGCAGCTTATTAGGACATCCTCCCTACGAGCAGTACTTC. Residues: CASSLLGHPPYEQYF.

The chain combines TRBV4-2 with TRBJ2-1; TRBD1 might be the D (6 bases). The CDR3 runs 15 residues. V lost 0 bases and J lost 7, with 13 bases in between. Germline values: CDR1 LGHNA, CDR2 YNFKEQ. The CDR3 nucleotides are TGTGCCAGCAGCCAAGACCCGACAAGGGGGAATGAGCAGTTCTTC. It specifies CASSQDPTRGNEQFF.

The chain uses TRBV12-3 or TRBV12-4 and TRBJ2-3, with D possibly being TRBD2 (7 bases). The CDR3 covers 15 residues. The germline V and J ends were trimmed by 1 base and 4 bases, with 12 bases remaining between them. CDR3 residues: CASSLGGGPADTQYF. DNA for the CDR3: TGTGCCAGCAGTTTAGGGGGGGGGCCCGCAGATACGCAGTATTTT.

CDR3 bases: TGTGCCAGCAGTTACGGGCAGGGTTCCTACAATGAGCAGTTCTTC. It specifies CASSYGQGSYNEQFF. This sequence joins TRBV6-5 and TRBJ2-1, with D perhaps TRBD1 (5 bases). The CDR3 covers 15 residues. V shed 2 bases and J shed 1 base, with 9 bases lying between them. CDR1 MNHEY and CDR2 SVGAGI come from the germline V gene.

The V and J genes are TRBV7-9 and TRBJ1-2, with no clear D. V lost 4 bases and J lost 4, with 10 bases in between. The germline gives CDR1 SEHNR, CDR2 FQNEAQ (reference sequence). The CDR3 extends over 13 amino acids. CDR3 protein: CASSSELAYGYTF. CDR3 nucleotide sequence: TGTGCCAGCAGCTCGGAGTTAGCCTATGGCTACACCTTC.

V usage is TRBV4-2 and J usage is TRBJ2-7; D is unclear. The CDR3 has 15 amino acids. Per the germline V gene, CDR1 is LGHNA and CDR2 is YNFKEQ. Trimming shortened V by 0 bases and J by 0 bases, and 9 bases separated the two germline ends. The CDR3 DNA sequence: TGTGCCAGCAGCCAAGATTTAGACGACTCCTACGAGCAGTACTTC. It codes for CASSQDLDDSYEQYF.

V usage is TRBV7-9 and J usage is TRBJ2-2; no reliable D call. This CDR3 contains 14 residues. Trimming cost V 5 bases and J 6 bases, with 13 bases left between them. In germline, CDR1 is SEHNR, CDR2 FQNEAQ (reference sequence). The CDR3 region is CASSPPASSGELFF. In DNA form, the CDR3 reads TGTGCCAGCAGCCCCCCGGCCAGCTCCGGGGAGCTGTTTTTT.

This rearrangement joins TRBV28 to TRBJ2-2; D remains unclear. In germline, CDR1 is MDHEN, CDR2 SYDVKM. Trimming left V 10 bases short and J 2 bases short, with 5 bases between. The CDR3 is 11 residues long. The CDR3 DNA reads TGTGCCACCCGAAACACCGGGGAGCTGTTTTTT. Its protein is CATRNTGELFF.

This chain links TRBV20-1 with TRBJ2-2; D perhaps matches TRBD2 (5 bases). CDR3 length: 13 amino acids. V shed 6 bases and J shed 1 base, with 9 bases lying between them. Germline V lookup: CDR1 DFQATT, CDR2 SNEGSKA (reference sequence). DNA for the CDR3: TGCAGTGCCACAGCGGAGAACACCGGGGAGCTGTTTTTT. It codes for CSATAENTGELFF.

This clonotype was observed at least ten times. The chain couples TRBV7-2 to TRBJ1-2; TRBD1 might be the D (6 bases). The CDR3 is made up of 13 amino acids. Germline CDR1 and CDR2: SGHTA and FQGNSA. Trimming shortened V by 3 bases and J by 4 bases, and 9 bases separated the two germline ends. CDR3 amino acids: CASSFQGGYGYTF. The CDR3 bases are TGTGCCAGCAGCTTCCAAGGGGGCTATGGCTACACCTTC.